This T cell receptor beta chain comes out of a study of T cells in tumors after PD-1 blockade. On this clone itself: Its cognate antigen is unknown.

The assay was immunoSEQ multiplex PCR, and TCRdb's table has in-frame clones only and misses some. The sample consists of around 60,000 clones, around 80% of them appearing once. Notes on the study in general: Peripheral recruitment is suggested, as some novel exhausted tumor clones were in pre-treatment blood.

V trimming: 3 bases; J trimming: 4 bases; junction bases outside the gene matches: 6. CDR1 SGHRS and CDR2 YFSETQ come from the germline V gene. The CDR3 loop spans 16 amino acids. This clonotype originated in a human donor with basal cell carcinoma. The J gene is TRBJ2-5, the V gene TRBV5-1, with 13 bases fitting TRBD2. The material sequenced was PBMCs, taken before anti-PD-1 treatment. The DNA of the CDR3 is TGCGCCAGCAGCTCCAACGGACTAGCGGGGGCAGAGACCCAGTACTTC. Translation gives CASSSNGLAGAETQYF.